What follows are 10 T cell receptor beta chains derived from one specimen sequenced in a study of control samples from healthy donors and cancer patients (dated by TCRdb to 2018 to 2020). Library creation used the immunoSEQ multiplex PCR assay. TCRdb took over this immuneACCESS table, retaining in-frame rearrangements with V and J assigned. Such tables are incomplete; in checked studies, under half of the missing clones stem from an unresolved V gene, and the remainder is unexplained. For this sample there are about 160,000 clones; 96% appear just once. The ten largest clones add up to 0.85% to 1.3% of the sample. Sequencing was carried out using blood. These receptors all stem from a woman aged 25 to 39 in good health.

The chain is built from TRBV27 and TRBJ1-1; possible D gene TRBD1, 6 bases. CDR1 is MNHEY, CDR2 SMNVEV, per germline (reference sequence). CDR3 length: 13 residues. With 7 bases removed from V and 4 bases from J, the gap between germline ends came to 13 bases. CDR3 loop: CASKIGGATEAFF. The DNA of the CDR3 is TGTGCCAGCAAAATTGGGGGGGCCACTGAAGCTTTCTTT.

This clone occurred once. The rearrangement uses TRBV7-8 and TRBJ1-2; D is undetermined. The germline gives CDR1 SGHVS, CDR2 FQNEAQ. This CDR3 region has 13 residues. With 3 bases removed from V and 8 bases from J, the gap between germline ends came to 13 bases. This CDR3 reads CASSLGYQAGYTF. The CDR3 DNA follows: TGTGCCAGCAGCTTGGGTTACCAGGCGGGCTACACCTTC.

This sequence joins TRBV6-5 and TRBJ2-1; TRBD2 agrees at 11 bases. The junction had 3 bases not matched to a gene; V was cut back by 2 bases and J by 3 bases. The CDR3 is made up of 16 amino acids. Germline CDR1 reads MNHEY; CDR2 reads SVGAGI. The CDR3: CASSYRTSGFYNEQFF. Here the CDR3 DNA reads TGTGCCAGCAGTTACAGGACTAGCGGGTTCTACAATGAGCAGTTCTTC.

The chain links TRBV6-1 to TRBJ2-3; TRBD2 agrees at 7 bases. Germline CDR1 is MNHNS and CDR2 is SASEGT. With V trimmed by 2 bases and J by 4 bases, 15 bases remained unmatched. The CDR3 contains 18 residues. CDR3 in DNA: TGTGCCAGCAGTGAACCCCGCGTATTGGGGGGGGGATCAGATACGCAGTATTTT. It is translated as CASSEPRVLGGGSDTQYF.

The CDR3 region is CASSVSAGGREDTQYF. DNA of the CDR3: TGTGCCAGCAGCGTTAGTGCTGGGGGGCGGGAAGATACGCAGTATTTT. This chain links TRBV9 with TRBJ2-3, with D perhaps matching TRBD1 or TRBD2 (6 bases each). Germline V gives CDR1 SGDLS, CDR2 YYNGEE. The V gene lost 2 bases and the J gene lost 5 bases, with 18 bases spanning the gap. This CDR3 has 16 amino acids.

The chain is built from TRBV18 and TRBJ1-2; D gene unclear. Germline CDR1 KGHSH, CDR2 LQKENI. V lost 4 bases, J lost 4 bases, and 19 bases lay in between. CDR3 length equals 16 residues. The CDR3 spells CASSLDQIAGGYGYTF. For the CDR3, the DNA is TGTGCCAGCTCACTCGACCAGATCGCCGGTGGCTATGGCTACACCTTC.

The CDR3 coding sequence is TGTGCCAGCAGTGAAGTTACAGATACGCAGTATTTT. It codes for CASSEVTDTQYF. This rearrangement joins TRBV2 to TRBJ2-3; D gene uncertain. The CDR3 totals 12 residues. V was shortened by 1 base and J by 3 bases, with 2 bases between the two germline ends. Looked up from germline, CDR1 is SNHLY and CDR2 is FYNNEI.

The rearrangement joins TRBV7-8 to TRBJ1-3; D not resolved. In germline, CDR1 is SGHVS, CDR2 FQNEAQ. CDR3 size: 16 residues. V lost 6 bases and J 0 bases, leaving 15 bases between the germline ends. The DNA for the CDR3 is TGTGCCAGCAGTTTCAGCAGGATTTACTCTGGAAACACCATATATTTT. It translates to CASSFSRIYSGNTIYF. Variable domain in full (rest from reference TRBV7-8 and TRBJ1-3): GAGVSQSPRYKVAKRGQDVALRCDPISGHVSLFWYQQALGQGPEFLTYFQNEAQLDKSGLPSDRFFAERPEGSVSTLKIQRTQQEDSAVYLCASSFSRIYSGNTIYFGEGSWLTVV.

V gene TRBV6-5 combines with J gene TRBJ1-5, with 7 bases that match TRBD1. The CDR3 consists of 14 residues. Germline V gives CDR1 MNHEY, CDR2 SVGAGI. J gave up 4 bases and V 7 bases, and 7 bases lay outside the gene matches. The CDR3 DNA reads TGTGCCAGCACATCCGGGACAGTTAATCAGCCCCAGCATTTT. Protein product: CASTSGTVNQPQHF.

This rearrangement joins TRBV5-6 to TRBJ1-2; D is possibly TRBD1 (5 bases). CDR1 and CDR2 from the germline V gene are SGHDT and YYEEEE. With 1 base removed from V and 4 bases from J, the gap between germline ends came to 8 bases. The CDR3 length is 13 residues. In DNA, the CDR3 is TGTGCCAGCAGCTTGACTAGGGGCTATGGCTACACCTTC. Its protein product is CASSLTRGYGYTF.